This TCR beta chain was profiled in a study of T cells in Graves' hyperthyroidism and ophthalmopathy. Each person with ophthalmopathy scored at least 3 on the Clinical Activity Score, reached NOSPECS grade 4 or higher, and had been ill under 3 months. Reasons for excluding patients were uncontrolled infection, other autoimmune disease, pregnancy or lactation. Orbital computed tomography and thyroid ultrasound, together with serum TRAb and thyroxine and clinical symptoms, were used for diagnoses. Fresh peripheral blood, approximately 9.6 ml, yielded the PBMCs. Ten or more counts support this clonotype. The CDR3 length is 12 residues. Germline V gene sequence: CDR1 MNHNS, CDR2 SASEGT. Trimming took 5 bases from V and 10 from J, leaving 14 bases between them. It was RNA transcripts that yielded the amplified TCR beta CDR3 regions. TCR CDR3 underwent first-round RT-PCR with the HTBI primer set. TCRdb re-called the multiplex PCR reads with MiXCR, one entry per CDR3 protein. Of fewer than 550,000 distinct CDR3 sequences listed, approximately 24% were seen once; the top ten hold around 11%.

V usage is TRBV6-1 and J usage is TRBJ1-1; the D gene is possibly TRBD1 (6 bases). Sequenced: blood. The TCR was taken from a woman between 25 and 40 years old with Graves' ophthalmopathy. The CDR3, as DNA: TGTGCCAGCAGTCCACAGGGCCATGGAGCTTTCTTT. It specifies CASSPQGHGAFF.